This T cell receptor beta chain comes out of a study of T cell responses to AZD1222 COVID-19 vaccine. Across the study: Second-dose timings of about 4 or about 12 weeks were pooled. Whole-study findings and limits: The donors showed a predominance of white British ancestry and of females, with possible underestimation of clonal diversity. Increased Spike-specific TCR breadth and depth were observed after two AZD1222 doses.

The data were produced by immunoSEQ multiplex PCR, yet TCRdb's version contains in-frame clones alone and is incomplete. This sample has fewer than 150,000 clones; 80% to 95% occur once, and the top ten carry about 3%. As to this clone: Its antigen is unidentified.

Between the trimmed V and J ends, which lost 2 bases and 7 bases, there was a span of 12 bases. The CDR3 extends over 15 amino acids. CDR1 is SGHTA, CDR2 FQGTGA, per germline. The starting material was peripheral blood, obtained on day 0 of AZD1222 vaccination. This sequence joins TRBV7-3 and TRBJ1-6; D is possibly TRBD1 (6 bases). The sequence was obtained from an adult in good health. The CDR3 DNA follows: TGTGCCAGCAGCTTAGGAGCAGGGGAGAATTCACCCCTCCACTTT. Translation: CASSLGAGENSPLHF.